This T cell receptor beta chain is from a study of T cell responses to AZD1222 COVID-19 vaccine. Broader study findings: Possibly, clonal diversity was underestimated; donors were largely white British and included more females. At baseline, seropositivity was found in only a handful of AZD1222 recipients. Two doses of AZD1222 preceded a rise in Spike-specific TCR breadth and depth.

Germline CDR1 reads MGHRA; CDR2 reads YSYEKL. This CDR3 comprises 14 residues. With V trimmed by 2 bases and J by 4 bases, 5 bases remained unmatched. Profiled with immunoSEQ multiplex PCR; TCRdb holds only in-frame clones, not every one. This table has roughly 99,000 clones, around 90% appearing once. This clone was recorded a few times. Its antigen is unidentified. Combined were second doses at about 4 or about 12 weeks. This specimen was peripheral blood, taken 28 days after the second AZD1222 dose. The genes are TRBV4-1 and TRBJ2-7, with 7 positions matching TRBD2. This TCR derives from an adult who received the AZD1222 COVID-19 vaccine. The CDR3 nucleotides are TGCGCCAGCAGCCAAATTCCCGGGGGGTACGAGCAGTACTTC. Translated, it gives CASSQIPGGYEQYF.